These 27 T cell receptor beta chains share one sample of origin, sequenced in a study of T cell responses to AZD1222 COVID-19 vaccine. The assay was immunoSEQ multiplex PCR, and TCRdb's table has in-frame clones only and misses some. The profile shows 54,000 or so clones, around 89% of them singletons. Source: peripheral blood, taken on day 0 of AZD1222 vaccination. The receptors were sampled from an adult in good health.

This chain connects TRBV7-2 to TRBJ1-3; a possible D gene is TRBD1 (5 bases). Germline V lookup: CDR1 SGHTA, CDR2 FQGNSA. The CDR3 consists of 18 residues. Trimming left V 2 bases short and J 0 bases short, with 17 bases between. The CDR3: CASSLFGLGASSGNTIYF. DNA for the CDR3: TGTGCCAGCAGCTTATTCGGCTTAGGGGCTTCCTCTGGAAACACCATATATTTT.

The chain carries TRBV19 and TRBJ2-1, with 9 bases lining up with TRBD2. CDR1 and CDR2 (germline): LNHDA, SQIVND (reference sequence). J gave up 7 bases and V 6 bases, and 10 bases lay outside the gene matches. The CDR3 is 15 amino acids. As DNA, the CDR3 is TGTGCCAGTAGCCCCTTTAGCGGGAGCAGGAATGAGCAGTTCTTC. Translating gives CASSPFSGSRNEQFF. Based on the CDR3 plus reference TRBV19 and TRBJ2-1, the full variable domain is DGGITQSPKYLFRKEGQNVTLSCEQNLNHDAMYWYRQDPGQGLRLIYYSQIVNDFQKGDIAEGYSVSREKKESFPLTVTSAQKNPTAFYLCASSPFSGSRNEQFFGPGTRLTVL.

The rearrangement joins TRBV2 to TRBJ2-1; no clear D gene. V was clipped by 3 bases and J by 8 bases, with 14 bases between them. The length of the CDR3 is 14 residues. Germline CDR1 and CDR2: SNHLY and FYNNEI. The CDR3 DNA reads TGTGCCAGCAGTGACCCGAGGTGGGTTCATGAGCAGTTCTTC. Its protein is CASSDPRWVHEQFF.

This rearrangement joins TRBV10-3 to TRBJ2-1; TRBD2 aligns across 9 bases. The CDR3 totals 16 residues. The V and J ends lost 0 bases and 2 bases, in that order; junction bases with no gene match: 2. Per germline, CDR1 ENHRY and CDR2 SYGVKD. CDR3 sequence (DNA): TGTGCCATCAGTGAGTCGGGACTAGCCCCCTACAATGAGCAGTTCTTC. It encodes CAISESGLAPYNEQFF.

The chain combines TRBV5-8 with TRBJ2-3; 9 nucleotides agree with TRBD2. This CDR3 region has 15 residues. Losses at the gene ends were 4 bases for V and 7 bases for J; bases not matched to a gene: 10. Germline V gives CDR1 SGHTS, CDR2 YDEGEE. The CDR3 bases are TGTGCCAGCAGCCGCAGGGCTAGCGGGATGTATACGCAGTATTTT. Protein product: CASSRRASGMYTQYF. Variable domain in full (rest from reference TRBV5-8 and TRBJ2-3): EAGVTQSPTHLIKTRGQQATLRCSPISGHTSVYWYQQALGLGLQFLLWYDEGEERNRGNFPPRFSGRQFPNYSSELNVNALELEDSALYLCASSRRASGMYTQYFGPGTRLTVL.

The CDR3 DNA follows: TGTGCCAGCAGCCTGAAGGACAGGGATAACTATGGCTACACCTTC. Its protein product is CASSLKDRDNYGYTF. The chain couples TRBV7-9 to TRBJ1-2; 8 bases are a match to TRBD1. In germline, CDR1 is SEHNR, CDR2 FQNEAQ (reference sequence). J was trimmed by 1 base and V by 5 bases; bases with no gene match: 6. The CDR3 is made up of 15 amino acids.

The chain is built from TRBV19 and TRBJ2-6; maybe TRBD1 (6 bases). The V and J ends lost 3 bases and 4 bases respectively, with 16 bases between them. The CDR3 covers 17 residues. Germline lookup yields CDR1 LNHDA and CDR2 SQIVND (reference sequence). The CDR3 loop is CASSMSAGARGANVLTF. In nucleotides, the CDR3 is TGTGCCAGTAGTATGTCGGCAGGGGCAAGGGGGGCCAACGTCCTGACTTTC.

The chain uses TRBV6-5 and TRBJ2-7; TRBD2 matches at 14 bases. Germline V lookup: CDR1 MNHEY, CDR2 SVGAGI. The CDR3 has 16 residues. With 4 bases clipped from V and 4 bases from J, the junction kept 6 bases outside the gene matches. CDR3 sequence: CASSSPGLAGAYEQYF. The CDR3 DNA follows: TGTGCCAGCAGTTCCCCGGGACTAGCGGGAGCTTACGAGCAGTACTTC.

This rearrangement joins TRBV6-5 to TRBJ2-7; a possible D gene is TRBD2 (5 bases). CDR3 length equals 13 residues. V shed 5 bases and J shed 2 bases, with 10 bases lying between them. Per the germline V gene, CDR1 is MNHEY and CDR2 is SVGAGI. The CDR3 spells CASSPTGTYEQYF. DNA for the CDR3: TGTGCCAGCAGTCCGACGGGAACCTACGAGCAGTACTTC.

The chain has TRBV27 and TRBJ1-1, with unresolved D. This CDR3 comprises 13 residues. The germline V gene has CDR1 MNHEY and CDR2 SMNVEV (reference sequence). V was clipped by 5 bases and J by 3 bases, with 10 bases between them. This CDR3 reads CASSRQIYTEAFF. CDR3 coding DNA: TGTGCCAGCAGTCGCCAGATTTACACTGAAGCTTTCTTT.

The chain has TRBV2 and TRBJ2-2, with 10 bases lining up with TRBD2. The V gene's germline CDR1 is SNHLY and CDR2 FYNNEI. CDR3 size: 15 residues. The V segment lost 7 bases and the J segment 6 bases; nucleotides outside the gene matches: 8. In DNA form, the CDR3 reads TGTGCCAGCACCCAGACTAGCGGGTCGTCCGGGGAGCTGTTTTTT. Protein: CASTQTSGSSGELFF.

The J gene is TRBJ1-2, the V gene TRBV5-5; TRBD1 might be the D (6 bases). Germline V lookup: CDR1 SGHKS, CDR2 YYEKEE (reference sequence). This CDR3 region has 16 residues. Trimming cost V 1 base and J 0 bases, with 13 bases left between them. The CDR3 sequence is CASSLPNRVTNYGYTF. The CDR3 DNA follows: TGTGCCAGCAGCTTGCCCAACAGGGTTACTAACTATGGCTACACCTTC.

The CDR3 spells CASSHIQGAYGYTF. DNA of the CDR3: TGTGCCAGCAGTCATATCCAGGGTGCCTATGGCTACACCTTC. The V gene is TRBV27, the J gene TRBJ1-2; possible D gene TRBD1, 5 bases. Trimming pared 5 bases from V and 4 bases from J, leaving 14 bases between. CDR1 is MNHEY, CDR2 SMNVEV, per germline (reference sequence). The CDR3 has 14 amino acids.

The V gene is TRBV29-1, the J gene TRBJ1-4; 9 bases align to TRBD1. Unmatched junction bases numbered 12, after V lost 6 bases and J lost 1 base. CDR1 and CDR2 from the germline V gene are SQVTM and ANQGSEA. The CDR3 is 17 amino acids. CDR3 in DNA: TGCAGCGTCCTCTGGTGGGACAGGGATGGAACTAATGAAAAACTGTTTTTT. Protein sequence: CSVLWWDRDGTNEKLFF.

The CDR3 region is CASSESLLNSYNEQFF. The CDR3 bases are TGCGCCAGCAGTGAGTCTTTGCTGAACTCCTACAATGAGCAGTTCTTC. The chain recombines TRBV10-2 with TRBJ2-1; no clear D. V lost 0 bases to trimming and J lost 0 bases, with 9 bases between them. This CDR3 is 16 amino acids long. CDR1 is WSHSY and CDR2 is SAAADI in the germline V gene.

In nucleotides, the CDR3 is TGTGCCAGTAGTATACTAGCGGGGTCCGGGACCCAGTACTTC. It specifies CASSILAGSGTQYF. The chain carries TRBV19 and TRBJ2-5, with TRBD2 matching 9 bases. Germline V gene sequence: CDR1 LNHDA, CDR2 SQIVND (reference sequence). CDR3 length: 14 amino acids. V lost 2 bases to trimming and J lost 7 bases; unmatched junction nucleotides: 5.

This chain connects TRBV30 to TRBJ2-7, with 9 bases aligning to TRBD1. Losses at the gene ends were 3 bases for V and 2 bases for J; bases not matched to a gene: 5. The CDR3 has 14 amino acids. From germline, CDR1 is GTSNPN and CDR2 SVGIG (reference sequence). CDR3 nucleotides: TGTGCCTGGAGCCTGGACAGGGGTCCCTACGAGCAGTACTTC. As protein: CAWSLDRGPYEQYF.

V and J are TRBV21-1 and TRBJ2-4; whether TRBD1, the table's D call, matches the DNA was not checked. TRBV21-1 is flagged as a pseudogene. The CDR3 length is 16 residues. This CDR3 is CASSKRSPTGLNIQYF. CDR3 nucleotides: TGTGCCAGCAGCAAACGGTCCCCGACAGGGCTAAACATTCAGTACTTC.

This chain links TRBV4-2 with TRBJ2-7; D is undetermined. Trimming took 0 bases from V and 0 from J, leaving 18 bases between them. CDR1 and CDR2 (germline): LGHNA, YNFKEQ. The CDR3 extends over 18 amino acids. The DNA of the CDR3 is TGTGCCAGCAGCCAAGAAGCCCCGATAGGCGACCGCTCCTACGAGCAGTACTTC. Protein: CASSQEAPIGDRSYEQYF.

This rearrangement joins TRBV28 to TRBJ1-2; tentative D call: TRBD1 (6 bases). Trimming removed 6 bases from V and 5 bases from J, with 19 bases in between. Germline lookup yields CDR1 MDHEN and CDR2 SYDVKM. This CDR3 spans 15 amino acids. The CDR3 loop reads CASRARRGELYGYTF. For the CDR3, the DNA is TGTGCCAGCAGAGCCCGCAGGGGAGAGCTATATGGCTACACCTTC.

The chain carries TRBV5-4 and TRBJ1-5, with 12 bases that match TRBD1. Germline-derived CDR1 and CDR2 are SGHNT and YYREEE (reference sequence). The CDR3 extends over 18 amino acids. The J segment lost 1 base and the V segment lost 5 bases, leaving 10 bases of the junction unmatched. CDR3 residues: CASSWDRGHPGSNQPQHF. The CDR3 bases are TGTGCCAGCAGTTGGGACAGGGGGCACCCTGGGAGCAATCAGCCCCAGCATTTT.

The CDR3 DNA is TGTGCCAGCAGCCGCCGGACAGGGGATCCCTACGAGCAGTACTTC. Translating gives CASSRRTGDPYEQYF. The rearrangement joins TRBV6-5 to TRBJ2-7; 9 bases line up with TRBD1. The CDR3 runs to 15 residues. Looked up from germline, CDR1 is MNHEY and CDR2 is SVGAGI. The V gene end was trimmed by 6 bases and the J gene end by 2 bases; junction bases not matched to a gene: 8.

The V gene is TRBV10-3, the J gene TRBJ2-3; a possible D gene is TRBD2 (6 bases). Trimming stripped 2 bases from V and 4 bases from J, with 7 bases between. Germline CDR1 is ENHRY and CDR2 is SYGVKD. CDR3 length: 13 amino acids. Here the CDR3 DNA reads TGTGCCATCAGTGAGGGGACTTCAGATACGCAGTATTTT. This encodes CAISEGTSDTQYF.

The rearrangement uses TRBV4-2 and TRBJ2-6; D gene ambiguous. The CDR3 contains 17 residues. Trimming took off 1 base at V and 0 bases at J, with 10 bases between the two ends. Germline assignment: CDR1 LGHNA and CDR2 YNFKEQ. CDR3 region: CASSQARDHSGANVLTF. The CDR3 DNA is TGTGCCAGCAGCCAAGCAAGAGACCACTCTGGGGCCAACGTCCTGACTTTC.

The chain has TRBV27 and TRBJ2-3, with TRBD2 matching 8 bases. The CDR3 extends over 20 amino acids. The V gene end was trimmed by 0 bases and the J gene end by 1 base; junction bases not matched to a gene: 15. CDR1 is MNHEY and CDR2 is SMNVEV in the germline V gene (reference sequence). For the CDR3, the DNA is TGTGCCAGCAGTTTATCGGTACGAGCGGGAGTGGGGTTGGGCACAGATACGCAGTATTTT. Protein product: CASSLSVRAGVGLGTDTQYF.

The CDR3 sequence is CASSPIQRGQFF. The CDR3 DNA follows: TGTGCCAGCAGCCCTATCCAACGGGGGCAGTTCTTC. The rearrangement joins TRBV28 to TRBJ2-1; TRBD2 might be the D (5 bases). With 6 bases removed from V and 12 bases from J, the gap between germline ends came to 15 bases. The CDR3 is 12 residues long. Germline V gene lookup returns CDR1 MDHEN and CDR2 SYDVKM.

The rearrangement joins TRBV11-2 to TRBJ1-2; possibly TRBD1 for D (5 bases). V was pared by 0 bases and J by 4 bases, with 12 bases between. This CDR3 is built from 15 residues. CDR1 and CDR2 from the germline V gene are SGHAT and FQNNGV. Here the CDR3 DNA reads TGTGCCAGCAGCTTAGACAGGGAACGAAGCTATGGCTACACCTTC. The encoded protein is CASSLDRERSYGYTF.